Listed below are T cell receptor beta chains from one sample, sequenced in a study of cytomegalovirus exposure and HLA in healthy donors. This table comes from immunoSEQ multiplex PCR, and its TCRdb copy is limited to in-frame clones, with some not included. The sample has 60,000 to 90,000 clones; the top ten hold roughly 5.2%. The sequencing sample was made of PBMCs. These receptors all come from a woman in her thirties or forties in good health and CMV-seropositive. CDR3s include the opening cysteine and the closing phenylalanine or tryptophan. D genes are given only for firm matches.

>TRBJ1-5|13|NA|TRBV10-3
TGTGCCATCAGCCAGGGATCCAATCAGCCCCAGCATTTT
CAISQGSNQPQHF
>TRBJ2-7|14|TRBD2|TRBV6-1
TGTGCCAGCAGGGACGGGACTAGCGACCTCGAGCAGTACTTC
CASRDGTSDLEQYF
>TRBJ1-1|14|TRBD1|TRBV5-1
TGCGCCAGTCTATCAGGGGGGATGAACACTGAAGCTTTCTTT
CASLSGGMNTEAFF
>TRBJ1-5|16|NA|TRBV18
TGTGCCAGCTCACCCATTCGTCGGAGGGGCAATCAGCCCCAGCATTTT
CASSPIRRRGNQPQHF
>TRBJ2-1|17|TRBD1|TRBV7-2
TGTGCCAGCAGAGGACAGGGGGAATTTCGGCTCTACAATGAGCAGTTCTTC
CASRGQGEFRLYNEQFF
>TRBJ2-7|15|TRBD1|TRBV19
TGTGCCAGTACCCCCCGGACAGGGGCCGTGTACGAGCAGTACTTC
CASTPRTGAVYEQYF
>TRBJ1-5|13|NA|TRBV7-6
TGTGCCAGCAGCTTAGGGGCTCCTCAGCCCCAGCATTTT
CASSLGAPQPQHF
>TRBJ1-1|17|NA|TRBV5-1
TGCGCCAGCAGCTTGAGGTGGACAGTTGAGGCCAACACTGAAGCTTTCTTT
CASSLRWTVEANTEAFF
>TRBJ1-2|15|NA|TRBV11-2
TGTGCCAGCAGCTTATTGCAAATGGGAGATCATGGCTACACCTTC
CASSLLQMGDHGYTF
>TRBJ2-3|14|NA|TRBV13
TGTGCCAGCAGCATCAGCCCGGGACTTTATACGCGGTATTTT
CASSISPGLYTRYF
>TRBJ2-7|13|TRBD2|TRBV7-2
TGTGCCAGCAGAACCGCGGGAGTCGGCGAGCAGTACTTC
CASRTAGVGEQYF
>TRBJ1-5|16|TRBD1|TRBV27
TGTGCCAGCAGCCGGACAGGAGGCTTTAGCAATCAGCCCCAGCATTTT
CASSRTGGFSNQPQHF
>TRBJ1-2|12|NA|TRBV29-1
TGCAGCGTTGAAGGACAGGACTATGGCTACACCTTC
CSVEGQDYGYTF
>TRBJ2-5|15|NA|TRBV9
TGTGCCAGCAGTCCGAGCGGAGGGAGACAAGAGACCCAGTACTTC
CASSPSGGRQETQYF
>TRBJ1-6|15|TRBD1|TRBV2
TGTGCCAGCAGCGATGGGACAGATTATAATTCACCCCTCCACTTT
CASSDGTDYNSPLHF
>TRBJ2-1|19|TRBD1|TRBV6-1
TGTGCCAGCAGTGAAGCGACCGGGACAGGGGGCCTCACCTACAATGAGCAGTTCTTC
CASSEATGTGGLTYNEQFF
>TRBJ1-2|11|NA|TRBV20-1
TGCAGTGCTAGGAACTTCCCTGGCTACACCTTC
CSARNFPGYTF
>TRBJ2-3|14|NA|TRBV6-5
TGTGCCAGCAGTTACTCGATAGGCACAGATACGCAGTATTTT
CASSYSIGTDTQYF
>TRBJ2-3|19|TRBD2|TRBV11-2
TGTGCCAGCAGCTTGAGTAAGCTAGGGACTAGCGGACGCACAGATACGCAGTATTTT
CASSLSKLGTSGRTDTQYF
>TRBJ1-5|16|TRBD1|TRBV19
TGTGCCAGTAGTATAGATGGACAGGGGCAAAGCCAGCCCCAGCATTTT
CASSIDGQGQSQPQHF
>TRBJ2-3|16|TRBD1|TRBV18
TGTGCCAGCTCACCAGAGTGGACAGGGCGCACAGATACGCAGTATTTT
CASSPEWTGRTDTQYF
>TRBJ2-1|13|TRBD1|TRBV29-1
TGCAGCGTCGGACAGGGAGGAACAAATGAGCAGTTCTTC
CSVGQGGTNEQFF
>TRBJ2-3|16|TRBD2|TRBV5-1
TGCGCCAGCAGCTCGGGACTAGCGTCAAGCACAGATACGCAGTATTTT
CASSSGLASSTDTQYF
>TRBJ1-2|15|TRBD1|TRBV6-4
TGTGCCAGCAGCGAACAGGGGGACTCTATGGGCGGCTACACCTTC
CASSEQGDSMGGYTF
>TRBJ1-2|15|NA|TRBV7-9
TGTGCCAGCAGGCCCGGACACGCATTAGACTATGGCTACACCTTC
CASRPGHALDYGYTF
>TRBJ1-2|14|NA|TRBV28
TGTGCCAGCAGTCTATTCCTCGGGATCTATGGCTACACCTTC
CASSLFLGIYGYTF
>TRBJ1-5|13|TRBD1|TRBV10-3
TGTGCCATCAGTGTGACGACAGGGCAGCCCCAGCATTTT
CAISVTTGQPQHF
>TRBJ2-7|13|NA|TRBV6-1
TGTGCCAGCAACCGAGGACAGACCTACGAGCAGTACTTC
CASNRGQTYEQYF
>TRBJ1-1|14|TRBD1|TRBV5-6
TGTGCCAGCAGCTACGGGACAGGGTACACTGAAGCTTTCTTT
CASSYGTGYTEAFF
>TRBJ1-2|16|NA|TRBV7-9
TGTGCCAGCAGCTTAGTCCCTAGAGACAGGAACTATGGCTACACCTTC
CASSLVPRDRNYGYTF
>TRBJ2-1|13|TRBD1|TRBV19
TGTGCCAGCGGGACAGGGGGCTACAATGAGCAGTTCTTC
CASGTGGYNEQFF
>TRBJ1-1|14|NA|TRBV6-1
TGTGCCAGCAGGAATATGCCATGGGACACCGAAGCTTTCTTT
CASRNMPWDTEAFF
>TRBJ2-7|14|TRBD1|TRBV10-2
TGCGCCAGCAGTGCAGGGACAGGGAGCTACGAGCAGTACTTC
CASSAGTGSYEQYF
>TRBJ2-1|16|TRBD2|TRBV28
TGTGCCAGCAGTCGCGAGGCGGGGGGTTCCTACAATGAGCAGTTCTTC
CASSREAGGSYNEQFF
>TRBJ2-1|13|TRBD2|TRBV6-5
TGTGCCAGCAGGATCCTGACTAGCGGTGAGCAGTTCTTC
CASRILTSGEQFF
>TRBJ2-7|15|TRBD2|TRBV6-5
TGTGCCAGCACCCTGCTTTCTAGCGGGAGCTACGAGCAGTACTTC
CASTLLSSGSYEQYF
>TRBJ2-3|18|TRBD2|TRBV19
TGTGCCAGTAGTATTACAACCCGTCTAGCGGCCTTCACAGATACGCAGTATTTT
CASSITTRLAAFTDTQYF
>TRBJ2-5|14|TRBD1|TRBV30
TGTGCCTGGAGGAGACAGGGGCTATCAGAGACCCAGTACTTC
CAWRRQGLSETQYF
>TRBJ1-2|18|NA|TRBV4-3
TGCGCCAGCAGCCAAGACTTCGGGGTCTTTTCCCCTAACTATGGCTACACCTTC
CASSQDFGVFSPNYGYTF
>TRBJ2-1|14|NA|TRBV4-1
TGCGCCAGCAGCCAACTATTCCAGGGCGATGAGCAGTTCTTC
CASSQLFQGDEQFF
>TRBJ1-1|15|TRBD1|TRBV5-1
TGCGCCAGCAGCTTGATCCAGGGGGCGAACACTGAAGCTTTCTTT
CASSLIQGANTEAFF
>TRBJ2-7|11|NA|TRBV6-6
TGTGCCAGCAGTTACGCGTACGAGCAGTACTTC
CASSYAYEQYF
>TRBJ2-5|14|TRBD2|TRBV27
TGTGCTTCTAGCGGAGGGGCGACACAAGAGACCCAGTACTTC
CASSGGATQETQYF
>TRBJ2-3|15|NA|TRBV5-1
TGCGCCAGCAGCTTGGAGGGGCGAAAAGGAGATACGCAGTATTTT
CASSLEGRKGDTQYF
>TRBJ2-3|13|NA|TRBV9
TGTGCCAGCAGCGTCACACCTGGCGATACGCAGTATTTT
CASSVTPGDTQYF
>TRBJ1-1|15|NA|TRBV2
TGTGCCAGCACCAGGGAGGTGTTAGGGGACACTGAAGCTTTCTTT
CASTREVLGDTEAFF
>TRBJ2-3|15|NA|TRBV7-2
TGTGCCAGCAGTCCGGGACAAGCTTTCACAGATACGCAGTATTTT
CASSPGQAFTDTQYF
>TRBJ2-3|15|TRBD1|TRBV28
TGTGCCAGCAGTTCCCGACAGGGTATGACAGATACGCAGTATTTT
CASSSRQGMTDTQYF
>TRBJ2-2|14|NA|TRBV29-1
TGCAGCGTTTCAACGGGGTTGGGCACCGGGGAGCTGTTTTTT
CSVSTGLGTGELFF
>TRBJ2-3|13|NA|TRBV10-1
TGCGCCAGCAGTGAGTTTGGAGGAGATACGCAGTATTTT
CASSEFGGDTQYF
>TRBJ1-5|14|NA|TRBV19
TGTGCCAGTAGTCAGACAGCGAGCAATCAGCCCCAGCATTTT
CASSQTASNQPQHF
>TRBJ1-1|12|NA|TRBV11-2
TGTGCCAGCAGTCCGGTGAGCACTGAAGCTTTCTTT
CASSPVSTEAFF
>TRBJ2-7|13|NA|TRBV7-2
TGTGCCAGCAGCTTATCTAGGCAGGGCGAGCAGTACTTC
CASSLSRQGEQYF
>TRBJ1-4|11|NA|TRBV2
TGTGCCAGCAGCAGGAATGAAAAACTGTTTTTT
CASSRNEKLFF
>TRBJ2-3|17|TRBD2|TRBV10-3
TGTGCCATCAGTCCTGGTAGCGGGGGGGCGGGCACAGATACGCAGTATTTT
CAISPGSGGAGTDTQYF
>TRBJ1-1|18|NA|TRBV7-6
TGTGCCAGCAGTTACACCAGCCCGGGGGAAGAACTCCAAACTGAAGCTTTCTTT
CASSYTSPGEELQTEAFF
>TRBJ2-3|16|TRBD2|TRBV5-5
TGTGCCAGCAGCTTGGCCGCGGGGGGGACCACAGATACGCAGTATTTT
CASSLAAGGTTDTQYF